Detailed here is one TCR beta chain. Its antigen is unknown. The sample comes from a study of identical twins. Study-level results: In cord blood, abundant beta clonotypes had fewer insertions; memory showed no trend.

TCRdb fed the 5' RACE reads into MiXCR, producing one record per CDR3 protein. The sample carries roughly 720,000 distinct CDR3 sequences, roughly 18% recorded once. Germline CDR1 SGHDN, CDR2 FVKESK. After removal of 5 bases from V and 16 bases from J, the junction contained 13 bases not matched to a gene. The CDR3 extends over 13 amino acids. The same data also went into a second study, on T cells expressing NK-cell markers. In that study: Of CD8+ T cells, about 1.0-8% belonged to dominant NKG2C+ clonotypes in five to seven donors. Dominance of the CD3+CD56-NKG2C+ fraction by these clonotypes also held in several donors. Whether expanded NKG2C+ T cell clones were HCMV specific stayed uncertain.

The sequence was collected from a woman aged 18 to 35 in good health. The sample consisted of PBMCs. This rearrangement joins TRBV14 to TRBJ2-1, with 8 bases aligning to TRBD2. CDR3 DNA: TGTGCCAGCAGCTCCGCGGGGGGCCCACCAGGTTTCTTC. As protein: CASSSAGGPPGFF.